The present TCR beta chain was sequenced within a study of vaccination and CD4 T cells after COVID-19. Germline values: CDR1 MNHNS, CDR2 SASEGT. The CDR3 spans 16 residues. With V trimmed by 4 bases and J by 4 bases, 11 bases remained unmatched. With the Oncomine TCR Beta short-read assay, DNA from cultured CD4+ T cells was sequenced. Genomic DNA from cultured CD4+ T cells was extracted. TCRdb reprocessed the PCR reads via MiXCR and lists one record per CDR3 protein. The sample carries roughly 18,000 distinct CDR3 sequences, around 56% recorded once. Worth noting for this clonotype: Its antigen is undetermined.

Indicated treatment: approximately nine-day PBMC culture with coronavirus spike peptide pools or control peptides (ViraFEST assay). The V and J genes are TRBV6-1 and TRBJ1-1; 8 nucleotides align to TRBD1. The sample taken for sequencing was CD4+ T cells from blood, cultured in vitro. The sequence was collected from a human donor who had recovered from COVID-19. CDR3 residues: CASSAIIGQGSTEAFF. The CDR3 bases are TGTGCCAGCAGTGCGATAATCGGACAGGGAAGCACTGAAGCTTTCTTT.